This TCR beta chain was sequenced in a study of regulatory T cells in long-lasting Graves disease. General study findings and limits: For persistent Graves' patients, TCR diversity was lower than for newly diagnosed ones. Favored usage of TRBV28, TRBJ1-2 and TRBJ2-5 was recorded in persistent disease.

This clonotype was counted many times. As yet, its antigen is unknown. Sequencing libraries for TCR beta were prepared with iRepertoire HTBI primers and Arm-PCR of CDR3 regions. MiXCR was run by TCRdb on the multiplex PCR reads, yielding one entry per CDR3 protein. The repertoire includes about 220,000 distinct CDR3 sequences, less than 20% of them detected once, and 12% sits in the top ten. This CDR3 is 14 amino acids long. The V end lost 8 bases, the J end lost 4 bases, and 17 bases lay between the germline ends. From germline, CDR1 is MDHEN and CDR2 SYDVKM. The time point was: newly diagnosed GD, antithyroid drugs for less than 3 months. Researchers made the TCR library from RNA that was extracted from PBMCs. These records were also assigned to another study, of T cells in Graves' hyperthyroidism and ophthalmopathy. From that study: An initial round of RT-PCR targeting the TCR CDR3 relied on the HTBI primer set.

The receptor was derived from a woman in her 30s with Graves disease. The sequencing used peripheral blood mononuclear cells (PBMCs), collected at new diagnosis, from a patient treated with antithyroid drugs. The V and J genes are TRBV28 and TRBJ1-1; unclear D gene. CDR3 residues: CASGELGWSTEAFF. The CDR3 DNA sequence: TGTGCCAGCGGGGAACTCGGTTGGAGCACTGAAGCTTTCTTT.